This record concerns one TCR beta chain sequence. What it binds is unknown. The germline gives CDR1 SGHRS, CDR2 YFSETQ. The CDR3 consists of 13 residues. Deletions cut 3 bases from V and 3 bases from J, with 10 bases between. In TCRdb, the 5' RACE reads were re-called with MiXCR into one record per CDR3 protein. The table records more than 9,000 distinct CDR3 sequences, roughly 8.8% of them present only once. As to time point: sample taken at primary tumor resection. These data are taken from a study of spatial heterogeneity in lung cancer. Findings and limits, study-wide: Expanded intratumoral alpha and beta TCR counts tracked tumor mutation counts.

The TCR originated in a male donor with early-stage non-small cell lung cancer. This specimen was lung tumor tissue, taken at surgery. This rearrangement joins TRBV5-1 to TRBJ2-7; D may correspond to TRBD1 or TRBD2 (5 bases each). This chain's CDR3 is CASSSGRVYEQYF. In DNA form, the CDR3 reads TGCGCCAGCAGCTCGGGACGGGTCTACGAGCAGTACTTC.